This T cell receptor (beta chain) is drawn from a study of regulatory T cells in long-lasting Graves disease. Time point defined: newly diagnosed GD, antithyroid drugs for less than 3 months. Researchers made the TCR library from RNA that was extracted from PBMCs. The CDR3 contains 15 residues. With 1 base removed from V and 5 bases from J, the gap between germline ends came to 14 bases. For TCR beta, libraries came from iRepertoire HTBI primers and Arm-PCR of CDR3 regions. A single record per CDR3 protein comes from TCRdb applying MiXCR to the multiplex PCR reads. The repertoire holds around 450,000 distinct CDR3 sequences, with under 15% as singletons. These data also formed part of another study, on T cells in Graves' hyperthyroidism and ophthalmopathy.

The receptor was derived from a woman aged 25 to 39 with Graves disease. The chain is built from TRBV12-3 or TRBV12-4 and TRBJ2-5; tentative D call: TRBD1 (5 bases). The sequencing used peripheral blood mononuclear cells (PBMCs), collected at new diagnosis, from a patient treated with antithyroid drugs. The CDR3 reads CASSLEGQLRETQYF. The CDR3 nucleotides read TGTGCCAGCAGTTTAGAGGGGCAGCTCAGGGAGACCCAGTACTTC.